This TCR beta chain was profiled in a study of T-cell reconstitution after alpha-beta-depleted transplantation in children (dated by TCRdb to 2016 to 2017). In terms of the full investigation: T-cell immune reconstitution after TCRalphabeta/CD19-depleted allogeneic hematopoietic cell transplantation in children was quantitatively tracked in the study by means of TCR repertoire profiling.

Receptor amplification or capture employed PCR. Instrument on record: Illumina HiSeq 2500. TCR library preparation used molecular barcoding, with unique molecular identifiers applied to normalize quantification of the TCRbeta repertoire. Using fastp trimming at Q25 and MiXCR clonotype assembly, TCRdb reanalyzed the public sequencing data and kept in-frame beta chains. Rows with one shared CDR3 protein collapse into an entry with the most common genes and DNA. Across this sample there are roughly 490,000 distinct CDR3 sequences, with over 10% seen only once. Approximately 14% of the sample goes to the ten largest clones. Reading the label with the study, this specimen's treatment or condition is: allogeneic hematopoietic cell transplantation with graft depleted of TCRalphabeta T cells and CD19 B cells. Transplant recipients were children who received TCRalphabeta/CD19-depleted allogeneic hematopoietic cell grafts.

What the study reported, not specific to this receptor: In some patients, the high TCRbeta diversity seen at day 60 was put down to recipient T cells and intrathymic progenitors that had survived conditioning. Apparently early alphabetaT-cell count recovery about two months after transplant reportedly relied on only several hundred rapidly expanded clones derived from non-depleted graft cells. Over subsequent months, a decline in hyperexpanded clone frequencies was noted, and after one year, T-cell counts and TCRbeta diversity were mostly ascribed to newly produced T cells.

The V end gives up 6 bases and the J end 9 bases, leaving 12 bases in the junction not matched to a gene. Taken from cysteine to phenylalanine, the CDR3 has 16 residues. Only the CDR3 DNA is retained, 48 bases long and in frame from the first base. Taken from the germline V gene, the CDR1 and CDR2 loops are MNHEY and SVGEGT. There are a few counts of this clonotype. Its antigen specificity is not known. Base qualities are not provided; no much larger clone lies one nucleotide away. The rearranged segments are TRBV6-2 or TRBV6-3 and TRBJ2-1; TRBD2 lines up with 12 middle nucleotides. The clonotype comes from a female patient between 2 and 15 years old who had a stem cell transplant for aplastic anemia, so the T cells may come from the graft donor. This sample comprised PBMCs, mostly from graft donor cells, obtained 180 days after TCRalphabeta/CD19-depleted stem cell transplant. The DNA is TGTGCCAGCAGCCATAGACTAGCGGGAGTCTGGACTGAGCAGTTCTTC. This is translated as CASSHRLAGVWTEQFF.